The present T cell receptor (beta chain) was sequenced within a study of T cell repertoires in cytomegalovirus infection. Across the study: Use of recently identified HLA-C-restricted and well-studied HLA-B-restricted CMV epitopes was part of the study.

TCRdb fed the reads into MiXCR, producing one record per CDR3 protein. The table records some 940,000 distinct CDR3 sequences, around 29% of them present only once. In the case of this clonotype: As yet, its antigen is unknown.

Study-wide results and caveats: Dominant in the ex vivo response were TCR beta clonotypes restricted by HLA-C and specific for CMV.

CDR1 and CDR2 (germline): MNHNS, SASEGT. V shed 7 bases, J shed 6 bases, and the junction held 7 bases outside the gene matches. The CDR3 totals 14 residues. The V call is TRBV6-1, the J call TRBJ2-3; 10 bases agree with TRBD1. The TCR sequence derives from a human donor in good health (CMV status not recorded). Some clones in this sample may be carry-over from other donors' samples. The sample was cultured CD8+ T cells from PBMCs, taken from culture after CMV antigen stimulation. The DNA for the CDR3 is TGTGCCAGCACCCCGTGGGGACAGGGGGATACGCAGTATTTT. This gives the protein CASTPWGQGDTQYF.